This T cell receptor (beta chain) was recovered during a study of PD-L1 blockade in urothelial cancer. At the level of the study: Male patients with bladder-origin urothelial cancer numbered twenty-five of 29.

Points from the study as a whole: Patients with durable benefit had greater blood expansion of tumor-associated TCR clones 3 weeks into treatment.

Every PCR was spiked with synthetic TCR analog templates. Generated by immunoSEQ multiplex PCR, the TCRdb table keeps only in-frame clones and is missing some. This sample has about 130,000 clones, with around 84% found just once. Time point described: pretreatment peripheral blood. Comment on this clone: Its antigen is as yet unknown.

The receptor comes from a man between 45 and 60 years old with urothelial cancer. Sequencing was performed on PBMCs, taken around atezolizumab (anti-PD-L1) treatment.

In DNA form, the CDR3 reads TGCGCCAGCAGTTCTAGCGGGAGGAATGAGCAGTTCTTC. Encoded protein: CASSSSGRNEQFF. The gene calls are TRBV10-1 and TRBJ2-1; the match to TRBD2 covers 11 bases. Germline assignment: CDR1 WNHNN and CDR2 SYGVQD (reference sequence). The length of the CDR3 is 13 residues. V was clipped by 5 bases and J by 7 bases; unmatched bases: 1.